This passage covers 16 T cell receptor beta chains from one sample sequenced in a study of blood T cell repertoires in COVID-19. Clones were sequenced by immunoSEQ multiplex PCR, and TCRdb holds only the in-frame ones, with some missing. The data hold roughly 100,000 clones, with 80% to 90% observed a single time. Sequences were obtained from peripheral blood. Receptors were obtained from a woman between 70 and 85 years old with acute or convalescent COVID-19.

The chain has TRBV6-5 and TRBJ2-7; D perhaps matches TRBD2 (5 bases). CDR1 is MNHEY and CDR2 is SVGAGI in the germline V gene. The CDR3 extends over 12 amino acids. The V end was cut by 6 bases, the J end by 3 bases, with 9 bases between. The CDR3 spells CASSYGLYEQYF. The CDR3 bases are TGTGCCAGCAGCTACGGACTCTACGAGCAGTACTTC.

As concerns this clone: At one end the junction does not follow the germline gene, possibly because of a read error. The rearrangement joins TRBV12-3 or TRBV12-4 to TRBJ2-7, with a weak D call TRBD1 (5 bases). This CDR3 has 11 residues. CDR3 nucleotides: TGTGCCAGCAGTCTAATAGGGGCTATACGCTTC. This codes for CASSLIGAIRF.

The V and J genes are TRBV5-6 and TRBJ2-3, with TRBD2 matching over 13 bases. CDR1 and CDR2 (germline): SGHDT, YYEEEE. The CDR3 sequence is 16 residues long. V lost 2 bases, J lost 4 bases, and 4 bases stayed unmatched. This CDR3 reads CASSLRTSGGADTQYF. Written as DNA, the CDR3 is TGTGCCAGCAGCTTAAGGACTAGCGGGGGTGCAGATACGCAGTATTTT.

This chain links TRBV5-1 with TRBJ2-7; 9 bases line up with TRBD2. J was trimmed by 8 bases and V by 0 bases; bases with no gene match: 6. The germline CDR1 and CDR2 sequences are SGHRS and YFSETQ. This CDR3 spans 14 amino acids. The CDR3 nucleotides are TGCGCCAGCAGCTTGGTATTAGCGGGAGTTCAGCAGTACTTC. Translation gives CASSLVLAGVQQYF. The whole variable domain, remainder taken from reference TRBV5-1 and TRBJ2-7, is KAGVTQTPRYLIKTRGQQVTLSCSPISGHRSVSWYQQTPGQGLQFLFEYFSETQRNKGNFPGRFSGRQFSNSRSEMNVSTLELGDSALYLCASSLVLAGVQQYFGPGTRLTVT.

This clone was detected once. This chain's CDR3 is CASSPRTGIGSYNSPLHF. The CDR3 bases are TGTGCCAGCAGCCCCCGGACAGGGATTGGCTCCTATAATTCACCCCTCCACTTT. The V call is TRBV14, the J call TRBJ1-6; 8 bases fit TRBD1. V lost 4 bases and J lost 0; bases outside the gene matches: 8. CDR3 size: 18 residues. The germline V gene encodes CDR1 SGHDN and CDR2 FVKESK.

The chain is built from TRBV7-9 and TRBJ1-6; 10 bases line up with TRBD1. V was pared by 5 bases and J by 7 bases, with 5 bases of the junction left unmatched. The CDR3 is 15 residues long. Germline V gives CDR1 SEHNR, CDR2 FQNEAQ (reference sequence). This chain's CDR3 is CASSPGQGVNSPLHF. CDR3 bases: TGTGCCAGCAGCCCCGGACAGGGGGTAAATTCACCCCTCCACTTT.

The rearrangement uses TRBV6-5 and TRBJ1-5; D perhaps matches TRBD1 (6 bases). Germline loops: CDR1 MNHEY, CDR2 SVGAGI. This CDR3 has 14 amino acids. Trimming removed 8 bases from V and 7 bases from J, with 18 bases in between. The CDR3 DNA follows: TGTGCCAGCGCCCCAGGACAGTTTGGACAGCCCCAGCATTTT. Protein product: CASAPGQFGQPQHF.

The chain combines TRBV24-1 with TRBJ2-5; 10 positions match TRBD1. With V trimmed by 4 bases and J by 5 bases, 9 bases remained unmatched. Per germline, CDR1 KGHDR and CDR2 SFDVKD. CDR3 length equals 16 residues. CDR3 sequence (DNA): TGTGCCACCAGTGAGACCGGGACAGGGGAAACGGAGACCCAGTACTTC. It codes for CATSETGTGETETQYF.

CDR3 nucleotides: TGTGCCAGCAGTTCTTTTCAGGTACCCACAGATACGCAGTATTTT. Translated, it gives CASSSFQVPTDTQYF. The chain is built from TRBV27 and TRBJ2-3; no firm D call. The V gene lost 4 bases and the J gene lost 2 bases, with 13 bases spanning the gap. The germline CDR1 and CDR2 sequences are MNHEY and SMNVEV (reference sequence). The CDR3 is 15 residues long.

The CDR3 is CASSQAAGFRVKLFF. In DNA, the CDR3 is TGTGCCAGCAGCCAAGCTGCGGGTTTTAGGGTAAAACTGTTTTTT. The chain is built from TRBV6-1 and TRBJ1-4; D remains ambiguous. The CDR3 has 15 residues. The ends were cut back, 6 bases at V and 10 bases at J, with 21 bases in the middle. Germline CDR1 reads MNHNS; CDR2 reads SASEGT.

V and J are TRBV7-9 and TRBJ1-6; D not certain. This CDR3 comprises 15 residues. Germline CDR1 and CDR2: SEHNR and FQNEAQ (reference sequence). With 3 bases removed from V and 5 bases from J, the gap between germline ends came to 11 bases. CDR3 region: CASSFGGLNNSPLHF. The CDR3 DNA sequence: TGTGCCAGCAGCTTCGGCGGACTCAATAATTCACCCCTCCACTTT.

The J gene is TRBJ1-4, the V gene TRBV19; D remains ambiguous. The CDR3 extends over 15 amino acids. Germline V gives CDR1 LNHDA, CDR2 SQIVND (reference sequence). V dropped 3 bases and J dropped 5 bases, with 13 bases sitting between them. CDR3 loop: CASSIAWAENEKLFF. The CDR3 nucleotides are TGTGCCAGTAGTATCGCGTGGGCAGAAAATGAAAAACTGTTTTTT.

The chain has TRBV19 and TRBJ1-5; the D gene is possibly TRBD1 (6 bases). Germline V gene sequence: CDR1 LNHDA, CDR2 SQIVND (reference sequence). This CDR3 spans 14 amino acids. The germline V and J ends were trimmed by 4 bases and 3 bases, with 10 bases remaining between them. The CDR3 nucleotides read TGTGCCAGTAGTACCGACAGGTACAATCAGCCCCAGCATTTT. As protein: CASSTDRYNQPQHF.

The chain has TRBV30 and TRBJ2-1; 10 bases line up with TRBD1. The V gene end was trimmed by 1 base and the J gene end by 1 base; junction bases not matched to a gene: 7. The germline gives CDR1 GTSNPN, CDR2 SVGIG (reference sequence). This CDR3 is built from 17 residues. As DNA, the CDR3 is TGTGCCTGGAGTGCCGGGACAGGGGCTAGGTCCTACAATGAGCAGTTCTTC. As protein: CAWSAGTGARSYNEQFF.

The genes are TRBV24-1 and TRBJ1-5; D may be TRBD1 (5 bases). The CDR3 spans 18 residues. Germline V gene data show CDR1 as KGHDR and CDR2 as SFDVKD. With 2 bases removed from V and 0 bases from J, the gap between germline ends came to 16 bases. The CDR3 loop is CATSDSSQGTYSNQPQHF. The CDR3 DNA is TGTGCCACCAGTGATTCCTCCCAGGGCACTTATAGCAATCAGCCCCAGCATTTT.

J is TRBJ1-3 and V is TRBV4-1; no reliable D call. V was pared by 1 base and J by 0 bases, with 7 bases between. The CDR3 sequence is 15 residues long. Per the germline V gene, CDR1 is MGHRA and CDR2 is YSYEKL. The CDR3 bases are TGCGCCAGCAGCCAAGGAGGGAGCTCTGGAAACACCATATATTTT. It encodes CASSQGGSSGNTIYF.